The clone carrying this T cell receptor (beta chain) was detected a few times. The antigen is not known. This specimen belongs to a study of T cells after yellow fever vaccination. Study at large: Fractions low in cell number were prepared with SMART-Seq v4 Ultra Low Input.

Study observations and caveats: Post-booster samples contained most primary-vaccination clones (about 96% CD4, almost 90% CD8).

The CDR3 has 16 amino acids. The germline gives CDR1 DFQATT, CDR2 SNEGSKA (reference sequence). Trimming took 0 bases from V and 8 from J, leaving 19 bases between them. 5'RACE template switching produced TCR cDNA carrying a universal primer site and UMIs. Using its own MiXCR run on the 5' RACE reads, TCRdb lists one record per CDR3 protein. The top ten clones hold 15% to 20% of a sample with approximately 450,000 distinct CDR3 sequences, about 19% of them seen once. This receptor was taken from a man in his late teens or twenties who received the YFV17D yellow fever vaccine. This rearrangement joins TRBV20-1 to TRBJ1-4; D not certain. This material consisted of PBMCs, taken before the yellow fever booster vaccination. In DNA form, the CDR3 reads TGCAGTGCTAGAGATCTGGCAGGCCCATCGAGCGAAAAACTGTTTTTT. Protein: CSARDLAGPSSEKLFF.